Listed here is a single T cell receptor (beta chain). Antigen unknown. These data originate in a study of T cells in localized non-small cell lung cancer. Sequencing used immunoSEQ multiplex PCR; TCRdb keeps in-frame clones, though not all of them. The table shows around 78,000 clones, with 88% occurring only once. Study findings and constraints: Longer overall survival was associated with a higher density of T cells in the blood. It was uninvolved adjacent lung that showed the highest T cell clonality, exceeding tumor. Because researchers sequenced only one region of the tumor, heterogeneity is still possible.

The CDR3 covers 13 residues. The V gene's germline CDR1 is LGHNA and CDR2 YNFKEQ. The ends were cut back, 7 bases at V and 5 bases at J, with 14 bases in the middle. Material: peripheral blood, obtained before any cancer treatment. The rearrangement joins TRBV4-2 to TRBJ1-2; D uncertain. The TCR sequence derives from a woman aged 35-70 years with stage I squamous cell lung carcinoma. DNA for the CDR3: TGTGCCAGCAATACCGACAACCAATATGGCTACACCTTC. Translating gives CASNTDNQYGYTF.